The 30 T cell receptor beta chains in this list originate from one sample, sequenced in a study of identical twins. TCRdb called the 5' RACE reads again in MiXCR, with one record for every CDR3 protein. This table has about 530,000 distinct CDR3 sequences, roughly 15% appearing once. The same sample was also used in a study of yellow fever vaccine responses in identical twins.

Sequencing was done on a sample of CD4+ T cells sorted from blood. These receptors originate from a woman aged 18-30 years in good health.

The sample holds a few counts of this clonotype. This chain uses TRBV24-1 with TRBJ2-7, with TRBD1 matching 7 bases. CDR1 is KGHDR and CDR2 is SFDVKD in the germline V gene. The CDR3 consists of 14 residues. V was clipped by 3 bases and J by 2 bases; unmatched bases: 3. CDR3 amino acids: CATSDTGTAYEQYF. The CDR3 region has the DNA TGTGCCACCAGTGATACCGGGACAGCCTACGAGCAGTACTTC.

The chain couples TRBV7-2 to TRBJ2-1, with 10 bases aligning to TRBD2. Trimming cost V 1 base and J 4 bases; bases outside gene matches: 7. The CDR3 length is 17 residues. Germline values: CDR1 SGHTA, CDR2 FQGNSA. CDR3 residues: CASSLGLSGGRYNEQFF. The CDR3 DNA follows: TGTGCCAGCAGCTTAGGGCTTAGCGGGGGGAGGTACAATGAGCAGTTCTTC.

This clonotype occurred many times. The rearrangement links TRBV12-3 or TRBV12-4 to TRBJ2-7; 7 bases are shared with TRBD1. The CDR3 is 17 residues long. The V segment lost 6 bases and the J segment 2 bases; nucleotides outside the gene matches: 16. CDR3 protein: CASSRGDLNRGPYEQYF. The DNA of the CDR3 is TGTGCCAGCAGCAGGGGCGACCTGAACAGGGGACCCTACGAGCAGTACTTC.

This sequence joins TRBV12-3 or TRBV12-4 and TRBJ2-5, with 7 nucleotides matching TRBD2. There are 14 residues in the CDR3. With V trimmed by 5 bases and J by 5 bases, 8 bases remained unmatched. DNA of the CDR3: TGTGCCAGCAGTGGACAAGGGCGGGGGGAGACCCAGTACTTC. The encoded protein is CASSGQGRGETQYF.

This clonotype was seen a handful of times. This sequence joins TRBV20-1 and TRBJ2-1; no firm D call. The ends were cut back, 6 bases at V and 0 bases at J, with 12 bases in the middle. The CDR3 length is 14 residues. Germline V gene sequence: CDR1 DFQATT, CDR2 SNEGSKA (reference sequence). Here the CDR3 reads CSAPDLSSYNEQFF. DNA for the CDR3: TGCAGTGCGCCGGACCTGAGCTCCTACAATGAGCAGTTCTTC.

Only a few counts were recorded for this clonotype. This chain uses TRBV27 with TRBJ1-5; no clear D gene. Germline lookup yields CDR1 MNHEY and CDR2 SMNVEV (reference sequence). The CDR3 contains 13 residues. The V end lost 5 bases, the J end lost 3 bases, and 8 bases lay between the germline ends. The CDR3 sequence is CASSPKDNQPQHF. DNA for the CDR3: TGTGCCAGCAGTCCCAAGGACAATCAGCCCCAGCATTTT.

This clonotype has ten or more counts. The chain combines TRBV7-9 with TRBJ2-2; 7 bases match TRBD2. CDR1 is SEHNR and CDR2 is FQNEAQ in the germline V gene (reference sequence). The CDR3 is 15 amino acids. The V gene end was trimmed by 2 bases and the J gene end by 0 bases; junction bases not matched to a gene: 0. The CDR3 coding sequence is TGTGCCAGCAGCTTACTAGCGGCGAACACCGGGGAGCTGTTTTTT. It encodes CASSLLAANTGELFF.

The chain uses TRBV7-9 and TRBJ2-7; D might be TRBD1 (6 bases). Trimming took off 1 base at V and 6 bases at J, with 16 bases between the two ends. The CDR3 covers 15 residues. In germline, CDR1 is SEHNR, CDR2 FQNEAQ (reference sequence). The CDR3 DNA sequence: TGTGCCAGCAGCTTAGATCCACAGGGTGGTAGCGAGCAGTACTTC. Translating it yields CASSLDPQGGSEQYF.

This clonotype was detected only a few times. V is TRBV5-1 and J is TRBJ2-5, with D unresolved. This CDR3 spans 13 amino acids. V was pared by 2 bases and J by 4 bases, with 9 bases between. The V gene's germline CDR1 is SGHRS and CDR2 YFSETQ. The CDR3 sequence is CASSFLTGETQYF. DNA for the CDR3: TGCGCCAGCAGCTTTTTAACGGGAGAGACCCAGTACTTC.

This clonotype was found many times. The chain joins TRBV9 to TRBJ2-1; 8 bases align to TRBD2. V lost 3 bases, J lost 8 bases, and 10 bases stayed unmatched. The CDR3 sequence is 15 residues long. Germline lookup yields CDR1 SGDLS and CDR2 YYNGEE. CDR3 protein: CASSEGLARVDEQFF. For the CDR3, the DNA is TGTGCCAGCAGCGAAGGACTAGCTCGAGTGGATGAGCAGTTCTTC.

CDR3: CASKVAGAGPSYEQYF. The CDR3 nucleotides read TGTGCCAGCAAGGTAGCGGGAGCGGGCCCATCCTACGAGCAGTACTTC. The chain employs TRBV2 and TRBJ2-7; 9 bases align to TRBD2. V lost 7 bases and J lost 1; bases outside the gene matches: 11. The CDR3 runs to 16 residues. Germline-derived CDR1 and CDR2 are SNHLY and FYNNEI.

This clonotype was found many times. The chain employs TRBV12-3 or TRBV12-4 and TRBJ1-2, with TRBD1 identical over 7 bases. This CDR3 region has 13 residues. Trimming removed 7 bases from V and 5 bases from J; junction bases left unmatched: 7. CDR3 DNA: TGTGCCAGCATAGACAGGGAGGGGTATGGCTACACCTTC. This translates into CASIDREGYGYTF.

This chain joins TRBV24-1 and TRBJ2-5, with D tentatively TRBD1 (5 bases). This CDR3 contains 16 residues. Trimming removed 5 bases from V and 2 bases from J, with 17 bases in between. The V gene's germline CDR1 is KGHDR and CDR2 SFDVKD. The CDR3 loop reads CATSAHSVRQQETQYF. The CDR3, as DNA: TGTGCCACCAGTGCCCATTCGGTTAGACAGCAAGAGACCCAGTACTTC.

This clonotype came up many times. The chain joins TRBV7-9 to TRBJ1-3; a weak D match, TRBD1 (6 bases). Germline-derived CDR1 and CDR2 are SEHNR and FQNEAQ (reference sequence). The CDR3 consists of 14 residues. V lost 3 bases, J lost 2 bases, and 8 bases lay in between. CDR3 DNA sequence: TGTGCCAGCAGCTTGTCAGGGGCTGGAAACACCATATATTTT. It specifies CASSLSGAGNTIYF.

This clonotype was observed a handful of times. The chain is built from TRBV21-1 and TRBJ2-7; TRBD2, the table's D call, lacks a check against the DNA. TRBV21-1 is a pseudogene locus. The CDR3 has 16 amino acids. CDR3 in DNA: TGTGCCAGCAGCAAAGCCGGGCGGGATTGGTCCTACGAGCAGTACGTC. Translation gives CASSKAGRDWSYEQYV.

The chain links TRBV18 to TRBJ2-3; no definite D call. V lost 1 base to trimming and J lost 2 bases, with 19 bases between them. CDR3 length: 18 amino acids. CDR1 and CDR2 (germline): KGHSH, LQKENI. The CDR3 DNA sequence: TGTGCCAGCTCACCACGTATCGCGTCCTCCCTCCTCACAGATACGCAGTATTTT. It yields the protein CASSPRIASSLLTDTQYF.

This clonotype was detected only a few times. V and J are TRBV29-1 and TRBJ2-1, with no clear D. V was trimmed by 4 bases and J by 7 bases, leaving 23 bases between them. This CDR3 comprises 16 residues. Germline loops: CDR1 SQVTM, CDR2 ANQGSEA. For the CDR3, the DNA is TGCAGCGTTGGGGGTTCCCCTACTACGGTGTGGAATGAGCAGTTCTTC. It encodes CSVGGSPTTVWNEQFF.

This clonotype was seen more than once but under ten times. The CDR3 DNA sequence: TGTGCCAGCAGTCCAGAGCGGGTTGCCTACGAGCAGTACTTC. It is translated as CASSPERVAYEQYF. The chain combines TRBV27 with TRBJ2-7, with D tentatively TRBD2 (6 bases). Trimming stripped 5 bases from V and 2 bases from J, with 13 bases between. The germline CDR1 and CDR2 sequences are MNHEY and SMNVEV (reference sequence). The CDR3 spans 14 residues.

This clonotype has more than one count but fewer than ten. The rearrangement uses TRBV12-5 and TRBJ2-5; a weak D match, TRBD2 (6 bases). V gave up 7 bases and J gave up 0 bases, with 15 bases separating them. Germline CDR1 reads LGHNT; CDR2 reads FRNRAP. There are 15 residues in the CDR3. The CDR3 region is CASVRTKGYQETQYF. For the CDR3, the DNA is TGTGCTAGTGTTAGGACTAAGGGGTACCAAGAGACCCAGTACTTC.

This clonotype was picked up a small number of times. The chain links TRBV20-1 to TRBJ1-1; no clear D gene. This CDR3 has 12 amino acids. Germline CDR1 DFQATT, CDR2 SNEGSKA (reference sequence). V was shortened by 4 bases and J by 1 base, with 7 bases between the two germline ends. The CDR3 is CSATKTNTEAFF. For the CDR3, the DNA is TGCAGTGCTACCAAGACGAACACTGAAGCTTTCTTT.

At least ten counts were recorded for this clonotype. The rearrangement uses TRBV12-3 or TRBV12-4 and TRBJ1-4, with TRBD1 matching 8 bases. The CDR3 has 14 residues. J was trimmed by 5 bases and V by 3 bases; bases with no gene match: 2. Here the CDR3 reads CASSFRTGNEKLFF. The CDR3 nucleotides read TGTGCCAGCAGTTTCCGGACAGGGAATGAAAAACTGTTTTTT.

In this sample, this clonotype turned up a few times. The J gene is TRBJ2-4, the V gene TRBV27; D might be TRBD2 (5 bases). The CDR3 is 16 amino acids. The ends were cut back, 5 bases at V and 1 base at J, with 15 bases in the middle. Looked up from germline, CDR1 is MNHEY and CDR2 is SMNVEV (reference sequence). In DNA form, the CDR3 reads TGTGCCAGCAGTCCACTCCTAGCCTCGGCCAAAAACATTCAGTACTTC. The encoded protein is CASSPLLASAKNIQYF.

This clonotype occurred many times. This chain uses TRBV12-3 or TRBV12-4 with TRBJ1-2, with D hard to call. The CDR3 runs to 14 residues. Deletions cut 2 bases from V and 10 bases from J, with 17 bases between. CDR3 in amino acids: CASSLREINPYYTF. The CDR3 DNA reads as TGTGCCAGCAGTTTACGCGAAATAAATCCTTACTACACCTTC.

This clonotype was observed a few times. The chain uses TRBV4-2 and TRBJ2-2, with a tentative D call TRBD2 (5 bases). CDR3 length equals 17 residues. Trimming stripped 0 bases from V and 7 bases from J, with 18 bases between. The germline V gene has CDR1 LGHNA and CDR2 YNFKEQ. CDR3 DNA sequence: TGTGCCAGCAGCCAAGAACTGAGCGGAATCGGGATCGGGGAGCTGTTTTTT. Amino acid sequence: CASSQELSGIGIGELFF.

This clonotype was seen at least ten times. The CDR3 sequence: CASTQGTDTQYF. In nucleotides, the CDR3 is TGTGCCAGCACACAGGGCACAGATACGCAGTATTTT. The chain combines TRBV12-3 or TRBV12-4 with TRBJ2-3, with a tentative D call TRBD1 (5 bases). V lost 7 bases, J lost 1 base, and 6 bases lay in between. This CDR3 contains 12 residues.

This clonotype appeared a few times. The gene calls are TRBV7-2 and TRBJ2-1; 8 bases are shared with TRBD2. The CDR3 has 15 residues. CDR1 and CDR2 from the germline V gene are SGHTA and FQGNSA. After removal of 2 bases from V and 9 bases from J, the junction contained 9 bases not matched to a gene. The CDR3 coding sequence is TGTGCCAGCAGCTTAAGTTTTGGGGCGGGGGGTGAGCAGTTCTTC. As protein: CASSLSFGAGGEQFF.

About this clonotype: A read error is possible here, since a much larger clone lies one base away. The CDR3 DNA is TGTGTCATCAGTGAGTCCGTGGGACTAGGCGGGAATGAGCAGTTCTTC. Its translation: CVISESVGLGGNEQFF. The chain carries TRBV10-3 and TRBJ2-1; 8 nucleotides align to TRBD2. The CDR3 consists of 16 residues. The V gene's germline CDR1 is ENHRY and CDR2 SYGVKD.

This clonotype was recorded a few times. J is TRBJ2-7 and V is TRBV5-6, with a weak D call TRBD1 (5 bases). Germline CDR1 SGHDT, CDR2 YYEEEE. This CDR3 is built from 14 residues. V was clipped by 2 bases and J by 5 bases, with 14 bases between them. The CDR3 sequence: CASSLNRFTHEQYF. Here the CDR3 DNA reads TGTGCCAGCAGCTTAAACAGGTTTACCCACGAGCAGTACTTC.

The sample holds a few counts of this clonotype. The CDR3 here is CASSRTETQGPKNIQYF. In nucleotides, the CDR3 is TGCGCCAGCAGCCGGACAGAAACCCAGGGCCCCAAAAACATTCAGTACTTC. This rearrangement joins TRBV5-1 to TRBJ2-4; TRBD1 is a possible D gene (6 bases). The CDR3 totals 17 residues. Germline V gene sequence: CDR1 SGHRS, CDR2 YFSETQ. V gave up 4 bases and J gave up 2 bases, with 19 bases separating them.

This clonotype was detected ten times or more. The V call is TRBV5-1, the J call TRBJ1-6; D uncertain. V was shortened by 1 base and J by 0 bases, with 8 bases between the two germline ends. The CDR3 is 16 residues long. Germline V lookup: CDR1 SGHRS, CDR2 YFSETQ. The DNA of the CDR3 is TGCGCCAGCAGCTTGTTGACGAGCTCCTATAATTCACCCCTCCACTTT. It is translated as CASSLLTSSYNSPLHF.